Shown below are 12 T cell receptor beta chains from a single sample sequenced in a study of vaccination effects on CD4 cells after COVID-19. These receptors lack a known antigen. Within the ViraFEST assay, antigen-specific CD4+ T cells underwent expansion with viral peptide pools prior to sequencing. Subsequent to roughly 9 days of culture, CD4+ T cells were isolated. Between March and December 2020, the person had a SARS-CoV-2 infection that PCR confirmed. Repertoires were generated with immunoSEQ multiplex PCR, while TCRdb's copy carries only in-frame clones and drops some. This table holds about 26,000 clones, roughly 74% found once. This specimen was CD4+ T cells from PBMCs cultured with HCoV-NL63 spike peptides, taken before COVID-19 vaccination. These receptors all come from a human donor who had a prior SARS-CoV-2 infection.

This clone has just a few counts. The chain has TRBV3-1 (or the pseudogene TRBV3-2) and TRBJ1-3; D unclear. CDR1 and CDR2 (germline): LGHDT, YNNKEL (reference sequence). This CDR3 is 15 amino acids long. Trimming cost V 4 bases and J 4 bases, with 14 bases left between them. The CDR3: CASSLNLFLGNTIYF. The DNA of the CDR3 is TGTGCCAGCAGCCTCAATCTCTTTTTGGGAAACACCATATATTTT.

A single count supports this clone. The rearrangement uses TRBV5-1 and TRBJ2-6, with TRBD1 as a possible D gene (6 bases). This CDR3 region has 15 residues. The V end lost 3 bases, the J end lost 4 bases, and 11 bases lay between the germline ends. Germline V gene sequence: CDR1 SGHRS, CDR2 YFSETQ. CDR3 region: CASSYPGTGANVLTF. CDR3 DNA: TGCGCCAGCAGCTATCCTGGGACAGGGGCCAACGTCCTGACTTTC.

In DNA form, the CDR3 reads TGCGCCAGCAGCCAAGGACACGGGACAGGAGACTCTGGAAACACCATATATTTT. Amino acid sequence: CASSQGHGTGDSGNTIYF. The chain combines TRBV4-3 with TRBJ1-3, with TRBD1 matching 8 bases. Germline loops: CDR1 LGHNA, CDR2 YSLEER. The CDR3 length is 18 residues. V lost 1 base and J lost 0; bases outside the gene matches: 8.

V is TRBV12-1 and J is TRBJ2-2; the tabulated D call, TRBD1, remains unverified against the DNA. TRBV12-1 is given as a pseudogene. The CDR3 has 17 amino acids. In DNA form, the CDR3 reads TGTGCCAGCAGCTTTGTCAGGACAGCGTCGAACACCGGGGAGCTGTTTTTT. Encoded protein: CASSFVRTASNTGELFF.

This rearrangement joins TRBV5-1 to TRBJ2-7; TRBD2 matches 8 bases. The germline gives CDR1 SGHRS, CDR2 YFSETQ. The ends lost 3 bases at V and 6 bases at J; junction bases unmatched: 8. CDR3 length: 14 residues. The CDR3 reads CASSSTSGSVEQYF. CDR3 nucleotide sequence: TGCGCCAGCAGCTCCACTAGCGGCTCCGTCGAGCAGTACTTC.

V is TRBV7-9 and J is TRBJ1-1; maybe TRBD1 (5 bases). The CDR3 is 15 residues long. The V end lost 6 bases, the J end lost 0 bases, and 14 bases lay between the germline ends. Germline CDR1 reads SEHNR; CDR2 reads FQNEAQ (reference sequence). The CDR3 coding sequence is TGTGCCAGCAGGCAAGCTGGACATCTGAACACTGAAGCTTTCTTT. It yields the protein CASRQAGHLNTEAFF.

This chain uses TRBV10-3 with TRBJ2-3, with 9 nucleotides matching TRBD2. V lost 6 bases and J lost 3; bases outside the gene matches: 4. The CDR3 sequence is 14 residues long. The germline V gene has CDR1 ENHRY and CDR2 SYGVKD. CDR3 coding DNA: TGTGCCATCAGCGCGGGGGGGCAGACAGATACGCAGTATTTT. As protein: CAISAGGQTDTQYF.

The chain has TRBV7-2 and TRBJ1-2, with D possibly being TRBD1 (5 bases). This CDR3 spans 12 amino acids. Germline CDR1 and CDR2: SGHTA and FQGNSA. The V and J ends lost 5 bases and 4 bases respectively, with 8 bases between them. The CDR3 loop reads CASSQQAYGYTF. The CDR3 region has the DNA TGTGCCAGCAGCCAACAGGCCTATGGCTACACCTTC.

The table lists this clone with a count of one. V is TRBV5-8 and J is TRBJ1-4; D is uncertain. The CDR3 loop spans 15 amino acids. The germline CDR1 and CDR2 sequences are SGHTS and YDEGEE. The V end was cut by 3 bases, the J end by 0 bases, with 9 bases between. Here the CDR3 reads CASSSGVATNEKLFF. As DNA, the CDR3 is TGTGCCAGCAGCTCTGGAGTTGCAACTAATGAAAAACTGTTTTTT.

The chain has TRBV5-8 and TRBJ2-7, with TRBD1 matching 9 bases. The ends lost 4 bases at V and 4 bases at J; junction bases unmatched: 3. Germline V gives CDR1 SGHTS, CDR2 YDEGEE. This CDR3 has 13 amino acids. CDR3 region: CASSRGQGYEQYF. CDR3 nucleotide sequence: TGTGCCAGCAGCCGGGGACAGGGTTACGAGCAGTACTTC. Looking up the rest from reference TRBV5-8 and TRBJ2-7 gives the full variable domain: EAGVTQSPTHLIKTRGQQATLRCSPISGHTSVYWYQQALGLGLQFLLWYDEGEERNRGNFPPRFSGRQFPNYSSELNVNALELEDSALYLCASSRGQGYEQYFGPGTRLTVT.

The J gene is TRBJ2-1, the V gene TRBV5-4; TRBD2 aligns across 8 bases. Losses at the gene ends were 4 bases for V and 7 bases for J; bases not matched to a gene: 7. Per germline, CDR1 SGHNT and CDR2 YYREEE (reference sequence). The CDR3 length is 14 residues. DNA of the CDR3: TGTGCCAGCAGCCAAACCTTAGCGGGAAATGAGCAGTTCTTC. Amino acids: CASSQTLAGNEQFF.

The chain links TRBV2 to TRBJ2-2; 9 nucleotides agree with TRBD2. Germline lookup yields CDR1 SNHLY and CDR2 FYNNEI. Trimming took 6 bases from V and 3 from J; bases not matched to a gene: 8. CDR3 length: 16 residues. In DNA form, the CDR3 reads TGTGCCAGCAGGAAGGGAAGCGGGGGGTACACCGGGGAGCTGTTTTTT. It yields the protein CASRKGSGGYTGELFF.